A single sample is the source of the 21 T cell receptor beta chains below, sequenced in a study of regulatory T cells in long-lasting Graves disease (dated by TCRdb to the early 2020s). The time point label corresponds to: newly diagnosed GD, antithyroid drugs for less than 3 months. For both TCR sequencing and RNA sequencing, RNA was extracted from PBMCs using TRIzol. Library preparation was by multiplex PCR. This sample was sequenced with an Illumina HiSeq 4000. TCR beta libraries were built with iRepertoire HTBI primers and Arm-PCR amplification of CDR3 regions. TCRdb applied fastp at Q25 and MiXCR to the public reads, then kept only in-frame beta chains. Each record represents a unique CDR3 protein, reported with the most common genes and DNA among its rows. This sample comprises around 500,000 distinct CDR3 sequences, about 16% of them detected only once. The top ten clonotypes cover roughly 25% of the sample.

These same data were also listed under a study on T cells in Graves' hyperthyroidism and ophthalmopathy.

Sequences were derived from peripheral blood mononuclear cells (PBMCs), sampled at new diagnosis, from a patient treated with antithyroid drugs. The receptors were gathered from a woman aged 40-65 years with Graves disease. Donor details come from another sample of the same person, matched by shared clones.

A few counts support this clonotype. The rearrangement links TRBV10-3 to TRBJ2-5, with 7 positions matching TRBD2. The CDR3 is 13 residues long. The V gene's germline CDR1 is ENHRY and CDR2 SYGVKD. J was trimmed by 3 bases and V by 4 bases; bases with no gene match: 2. The CDR3 loop is CAISVRGEETQYF. The CDR3 DNA is TGTGCCATCAGTGTACGGGGGGAAGAGACCCAGTACTTC.

In this sample, this clonotype turned up many times. This chain joins TRBV28 and TRBJ1-1, with D possibly being TRBD1 (6 bases). Germline CDR1 reads MDHEN; CDR2 reads SYDVKM. This CDR3 is 17 amino acids long. V was clipped by 5 bases and J by 5 bases, with 24 bases between them. As DNA, the CDR3 is TGTGCCAGCAGTACCTCAGGGGCGCGTAACCGGGTGACTGAAGCTTTCTTT. This sequence encodes CASSTSGARNRVTEAFF.

This clonotype turned up a few times. The chain recombines TRBV28 with TRBJ1-1; no firm D call. V lost 7 bases and J 1 base, leaving 7 bases between the germline ends. The CDR3 loop spans 12 amino acids. Germline CDR1 is MDHEN and CDR2 is SYDVKM. The CDR3 loop reads CASKERNTEAFF. DNA for the CDR3: TGTGCCAGCAAAGAGAGGAACACTGAAGCTTTCTTT.

This clonotype was recorded at least ten times. This chain connects TRBV12-3 or TRBV12-4 to TRBJ2-4; a weak D match, TRBD1 (6 bases). The V end lost 4 bases, the J end lost 9 bases, and 16 bases lay between the germline ends. The CDR3 runs to 14 residues. The CDR3 coding sequence is TGTGCCAGCAGTTCACAGGGTCCTCTTAGCATTCAGTACTTC. Translated, it gives CASSSQGPLSIQYF.

The table lists this clonotype with a few counts. The J gene is TRBJ1-2, the V gene TRBV27; a possible D gene is TRBD1 (6 bases). The germline V gene has CDR1 MNHEY and CDR2 SMNVEV (reference sequence). Between the trimmed V and J ends, which lost 9 bases and 4 bases, there was a span of 12 bases. The length of the CDR3 is 12 residues. The CDR3 nucleotides read TGTGCCAGTCAGGGGATGGGCTATGGCTACACCTTC. It is translated as CASQGMGYGYTF.

CDR3 in amino acids: CATSDHRGPAGEEQFF. For the CDR3, the DNA is TGTGCCACCAGTGATCACAGGGGGCCGGCCGGGGAGGAGCAGTTCTTC. V is TRBV24-1 and J is TRBJ2-1; TRBD1 aligns across 9 bases. This CDR3 is built from 16 residues. Trimming removed 3 bases from V and 10 bases from J; junction bases left unmatched: 12. Looked up from germline, CDR1 is KGHDR and CDR2 is SFDVKD.

V is TRBV18 and J is TRBJ2-5; D not certain. The DNA end favors TRBJ2-1, so the J call may be wrong. Germline-derived CDR1 and CDR2 are KGHSH and LQKENI. The CDR3 is 12 residues long. The DNA of the CDR3 is TGTGCCAGCTCACCACGATTGGATGAGCAGTTCTTC. Translation: CASSPRLDEQFF.

V gene TRBV15 combines with J gene TRBJ1-4; tentatively, D is TRBD1 (6 bases). V gave up 5 bases and J gave up 3 bases, with 13 bases separating them. The CDR3 length is 15 residues. Looked up from germline, CDR1 is LNHNV and CDR2 is YYDKDF (reference sequence). The CDR3 DNA reads TGTGCCACCAGCGGGGGGCCGGCCCCTAATGAAAAACTGTTTTTT. Translating it yields CATSGGPAPNEKLFF.

Ten or more counts support this clonotype. Written as DNA, the CDR3 is TGTGCCAGCAGTGCGTATACCGAGCAGTACTTC. It specifies CASSAYTEQYF. The V call is TRBV2, the J call TRBJ2-7; D unresolved. V lost 4 bases, J lost 6 bases, and 7 bases lay in between. The CDR3 runs to 11 residues. Germline V gene lookup returns CDR1 SNHLY and CDR2 FYNNEI.

The genes are TRBV19 and TRBJ1-4; D uncertain. The CDR3 sequence is 14 residues long. Trimming pared 3 bases from V and 4 bases from J, leaving 9 bases between. Germline V lookup: CDR1 LNHDA, CDR2 SQIVND (reference sequence). The CDR3 DNA is TGTGCCAGTAGTATCCGAAGTTTTAATGAAAAACTGTTTTTT. It yields the protein CASSIRSFNEKLFF.

This clonotype was detected ten times or more. The chain combines TRBV7-8 with TRBJ2-1; 7 bases line up with TRBD2. The CDR3 spans 14 residues. J was trimmed by 6 bases and V by 4 bases; bases with no gene match: 6. Germline V gene data show CDR1 as SGHVS and CDR2 as FQNEAQ. The CDR3 nucleotides are TGTGCCAGCAGCTCCCTTGGGACTATCAATGAGCAGTTCTTC. Protein: CASSSLGTINEQFF.

In this sample, this clonotype turned up many times. This chain joins TRBV11-1 and TRBJ2-1; 11 nucleotides agree with TRBD1. The junction had 5 bases not matched to a gene; V was cut back by 5 bases and J by 5 bases. The CDR3 consists of 15 residues. Looked up from germline, CDR1 is SGHAT and CDR2 is FQDESV (reference sequence). This CDR3 reads CASSDRDRGDNEQFF. DNA for the CDR3: TGTGCCAGCAGCGACCGGGACAGGGGGGACAATGAGCAGTTCTTC. The full variable domain, with the rest looked up from reference TRBV11-1 and TRBJ2-1, is EAEVAQSPRYKITEKSQAVAFWCDPISGHATLYWYRQILGQGPELLVQFQDESVVDDSQLPKDRFSAERLKGVDSTLKIQPAELGDSAMYLCASSDRDRGDNEQFFGPGTRLTVL.

This clonotype was picked up a small number of times. The J gene is TRBJ1-3, the V gene TRBV7-3; D not certain. Trimming took off 7 bases at V and 8 bases at J, with 15 bases between the two ends. Germline V gene lookup returns CDR1 SGHTA and CDR2 FQGTGA. The CDR3 spans 13 residues. This CDR3 is CASTNGVQDTIYF. Written as DNA, the CDR3 is TGTGCCAGCACCAACGGGGTTCAGGACACCATATATTTT.

V gene TRBV25-1 combines with J gene TRBJ1-6, with TRBD1 identical over 10 bases. The germline V gene has CDR1 MGHDK and CDR2 SYGVNS. The CDR3 has 22 residues. Trimming removed 1 base from V and 10 bases from J; junction bases left unmatched: 25. Here the CDR3 reads CASSEFFLGSGTGVTAESPLHF. Here the CDR3 DNA reads TGTGCCAGCAGTGAATTTTTCTTGGGGTCCGGGACAGGGGTAACAGCCGAATCACCCCTCCACTTT.

This clonotype was picked up many times. The chain carries TRBV5-1 and TRBJ2-1; D is perhaps TRBD1 or TRBD2 (5 bases each). The V and J ends lost 0 bases and 9 bases respectively, with 16 bases between them. The CDR3 sequence is 15 residues long. Germline V lookup: CDR1 SGHRS, CDR2 YFSETQ. For the CDR3, the DNA is TGCGCCAGCAGCTTGGTTAGGGACGTTTACCTTGAGCAGTTCTTC. This translates into CASSLVRDVYLEQFF.

There are many counts of this clonotype. The chain joins TRBV29-1 to TRBJ2-3; D call uncertain. The CDR3 runs to 15 residues. Trimming took 6 bases from V and 0 from J, leaving 16 bases between them. Per the germline V gene, CDR1 is SQVTM and CDR2 is ANQGSEA. CDR3 sequence: CSVEPISQSTDTQYF. In DNA, the CDR3 is TGCAGCGTAGAGCCAATTAGCCAAAGCACAGATACGCAGTATTTT.

This clonotype was found many times. The J gene is TRBJ2-2, the V gene TRBV10-3; D might be TRBD1 (6 bases). The V and J ends lost 6 bases and 4 bases respectively, with 15 bases between them. In germline, CDR1 is ENHRY, CDR2 SYGVKD. The CDR3 loop spans 15 amino acids. The CDR3 nucleotides read TGTGCCATCAGCCCCTCAGGGGTCCGCACCGGGGAGCTGTTTTTT. Residues: CAISPSGVRTGELFF.

This clonotype was counted at least ten times. This chain links TRBV11-2 with TRBJ1-4; D might be TRBD1 (6 bases). Trimming shortened V by 6 bases and J by 5 bases, and 16 bases separated the two germline ends. The CDR3 extends over 15 amino acids. In germline, CDR1 is SGHAT, CDR2 FQNNGV. The CDR3 DNA reads TGTGCCAGCAGGATAGGGGGAGTCAGCAATGAAAAACTGTTTTTT. Its translation is CASRIGGVSNEKLFF.

This clonotype was detected a few times. This rearrangement joins TRBV19 to TRBJ1-1, with 8 bases fitting TRBD1. This CDR3 spans 14 amino acids. Trimming removed 3 bases from V and 4 bases from J; junction bases left unmatched: 4. Germline CDR1 and CDR2: LNHDA and SQIVND (reference sequence). The CDR3 loop reads CASSIRGLGTEAFF. The DNA for the CDR3 is TGTGCCAGTAGTATCAGGGGGCTGGGCACTGAAGCTTTCTTT.

This clonotype showed up many times. This chain links TRBV5-1 with TRBJ2-1, with D perhaps being TRBD1 or TRBD2 (6 bases each). There are 14 residues in the CDR3. Deletions cut 6 bases from V and 12 bases from J, with 22 bases between. From germline, CDR1 is SGHRS and CDR2 YFSETQ. The CDR3 DNA sequence: TGCGCCAGCACCCGTGAGGGGGGCTCCAGGAGGCAGTTCTTC. It is translated as CASTREGGSRRQFF.

V is TRBV30 and J is TRBJ1-1; D is uncertain. V lost 0 bases to trimming and J lost 2 bases, with 7 bases between them. This CDR3 is 13 amino acids long. CDR1 is GTSNPN, CDR2 SVGIG, per germline (reference sequence). The CDR3 region is CAWSVDTNTEAFF. Written as DNA, the CDR3 is TGTGCCTGGAGTGTCGACACAAACACTGAAGCTTTCTTT.